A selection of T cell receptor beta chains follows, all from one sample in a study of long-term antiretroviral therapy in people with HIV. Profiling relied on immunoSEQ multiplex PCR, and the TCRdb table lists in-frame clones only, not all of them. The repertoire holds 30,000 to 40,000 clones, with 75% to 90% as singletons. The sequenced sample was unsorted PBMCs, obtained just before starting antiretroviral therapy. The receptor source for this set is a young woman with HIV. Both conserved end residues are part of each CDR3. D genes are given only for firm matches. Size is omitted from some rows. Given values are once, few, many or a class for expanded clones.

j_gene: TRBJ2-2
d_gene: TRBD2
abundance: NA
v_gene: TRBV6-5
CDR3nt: TGTGCCAGCAGCTATACTAGCGGCGGGGAGCTGTTTTTT
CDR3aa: CASSYTSGGELFF

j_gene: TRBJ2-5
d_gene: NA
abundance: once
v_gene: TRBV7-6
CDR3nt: TGTGCCAGCAGCTTAGCCGTCGACCAAGAGACCCAGTACTTC
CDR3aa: CASSLAVDQETQYF

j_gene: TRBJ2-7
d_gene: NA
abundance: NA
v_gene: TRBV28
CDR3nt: TGTGCCAGCAGTTTATCAGGCAGGGAGTACTCCTACGAGCAGTACTTC
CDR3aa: CASSLSGREYSYEQYF

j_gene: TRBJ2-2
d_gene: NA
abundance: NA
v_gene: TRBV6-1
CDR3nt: TGTGCCAGCAGTGTTGCCGGCCCCGCAGAGCTGTTTTTT
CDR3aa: CASSVAGPAELFF

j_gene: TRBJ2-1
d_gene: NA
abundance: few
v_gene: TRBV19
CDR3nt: TGTGCCAGTACCGCCCAGGCGGTGTCCTACAATGAGCAGTTCTTC
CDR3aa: CASTAQAVSYNEQFF

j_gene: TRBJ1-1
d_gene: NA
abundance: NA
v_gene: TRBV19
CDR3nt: TGTGCCAGTAGTCAAATCGGGTCTACTGAAGCTTTCTTT
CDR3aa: CASSQIGSTEAFF

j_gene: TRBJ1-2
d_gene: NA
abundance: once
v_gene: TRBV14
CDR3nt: TGTGCCAGCAGTACGACAGGACTCTATGGCTACACCTTC
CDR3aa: CASSTTGLYGYTF

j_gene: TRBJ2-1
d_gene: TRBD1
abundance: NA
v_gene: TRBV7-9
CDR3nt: TGTGCCAGCAGCTTCGGACAGGGGAGATACAATGAGCAGTTCTTC
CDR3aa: CASSFGQGRYNEQFF

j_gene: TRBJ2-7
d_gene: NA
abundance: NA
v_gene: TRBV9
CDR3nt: TGTGCCAGCAGCGCCAGACCGGGGCACGACCCCCACGAGCAGTACTTC
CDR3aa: CASSARPGHDPHEQYF

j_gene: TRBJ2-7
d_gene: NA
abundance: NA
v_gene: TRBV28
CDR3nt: TGTGCCAGCACTGGTGGACGAGCCTCCGAGCAGTACTTC
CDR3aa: CASTGGRASEQYF

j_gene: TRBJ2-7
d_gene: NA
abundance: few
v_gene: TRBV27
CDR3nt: TGTGCCAGCAGTTTATTGTCCCGCGAGCAGTACTTC
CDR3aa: CASSLLSREQYF

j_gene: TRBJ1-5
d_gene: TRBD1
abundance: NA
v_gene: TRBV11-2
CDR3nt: TGTGCCAGCAGCTTGACAGGGGGCTTTCGGCAGCCCCAGCATTTT
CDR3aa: CASSLTGGFRQPQHF

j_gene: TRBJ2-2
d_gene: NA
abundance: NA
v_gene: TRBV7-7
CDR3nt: TGTGCTAGCAGCTTACGAACAATCTCCCAGAACACCGGGGAGCTGTTTTTT
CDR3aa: CASSLRTISQNTGELFF

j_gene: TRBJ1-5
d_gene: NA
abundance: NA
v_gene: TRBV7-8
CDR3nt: TGTGCCAGCAGCTTGGACCAGGGATACAATCAGCCCCAGCATTTT
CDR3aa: CASSLDQGYNQPQHF

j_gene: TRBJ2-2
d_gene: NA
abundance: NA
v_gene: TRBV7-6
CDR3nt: TGTGCCAGCAGGGACGGCAACGGGGAGCTGTTTTTT
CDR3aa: CASRDGNGELFF

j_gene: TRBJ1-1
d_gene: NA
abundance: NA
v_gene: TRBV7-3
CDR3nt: TGTGCCAGCAGCTTCTCCGGGACGGCGAACACTGAAGCTTTCTTT
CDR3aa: CASSFSGTANTEAFF

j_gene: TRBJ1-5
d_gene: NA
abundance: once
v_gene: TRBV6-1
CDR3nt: TGTGCCAGCAGTGAACGAGGAGGGTTTGCCCAGCCCCAGCATTTT
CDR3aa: CASSERGGFAQPQHF

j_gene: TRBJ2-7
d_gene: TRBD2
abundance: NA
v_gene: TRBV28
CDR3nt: TGTGCCAGCAGTTTGGGCCTAGCGGGAGGGACGTACGAGCAGTACTTC
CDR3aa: CASSLGLAGGTYEQYF

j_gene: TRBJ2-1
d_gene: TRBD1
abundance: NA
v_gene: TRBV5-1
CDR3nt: TGCGCCAGCAGGGGACAGCCCAGTCATGAGCAGTTCTTC
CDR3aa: CASRGQPSHEQFF

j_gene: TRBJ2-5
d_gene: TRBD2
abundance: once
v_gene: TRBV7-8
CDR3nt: TGTGCCAGCAGCTTCGGGCTAGCGGGAGGGTCGGCCCAGTACTTC
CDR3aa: CASSFGLAGGSAQYF

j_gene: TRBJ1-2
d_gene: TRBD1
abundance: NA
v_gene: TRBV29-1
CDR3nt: TGCAGCGTTGTTGACAGGGGTAACTATGGCTACACCTTC
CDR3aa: CSVVDRGNYGYTF

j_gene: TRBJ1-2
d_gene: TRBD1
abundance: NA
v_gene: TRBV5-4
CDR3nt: TGTGCCAGCAGCGCACCCCGGACAGGGGGCGCAGGTGGCTACACCTTC
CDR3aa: CASSAPRTGGAGGYTF

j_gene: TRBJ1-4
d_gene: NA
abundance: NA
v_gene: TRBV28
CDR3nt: TGTGCCAGCAGGGTCCTTGCAACTAATGAAAAACTGTTTTTT
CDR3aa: CASRVLATNEKLFF

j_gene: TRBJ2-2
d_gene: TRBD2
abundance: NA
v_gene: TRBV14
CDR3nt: TGTGCCAGCAGCCTACTAGCGGTGGGCGGGGAGCTGTTTTTT
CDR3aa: CASSLLAVGGELFF

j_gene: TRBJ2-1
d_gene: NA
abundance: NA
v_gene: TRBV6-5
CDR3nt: TGTGCCAGCAGTTACTCGCCTTCTCAGGGCCGGGAGCAGTTCTTC
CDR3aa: CASSYSPSQGREQFF

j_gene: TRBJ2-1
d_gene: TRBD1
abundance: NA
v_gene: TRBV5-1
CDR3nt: TGCGCCAGCAGCTTCACAGGGGGCAACGAGCAGTTCTTC
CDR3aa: CASSFTGGNEQFF

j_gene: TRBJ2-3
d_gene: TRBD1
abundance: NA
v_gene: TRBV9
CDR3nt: TGTGCCAGCAGCGGACAGGGGACCCCAGATACGCAGTATTTT
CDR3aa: CASSGQGTPDTQYF

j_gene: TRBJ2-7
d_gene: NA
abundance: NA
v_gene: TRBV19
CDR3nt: TGTGCCAGTAGTATGGGCCAATACGAGCAGTACTTC
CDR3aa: CASSMGQYEQYF

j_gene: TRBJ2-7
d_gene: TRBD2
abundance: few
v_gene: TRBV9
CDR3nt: TGTGCCAGCAGCCCCCACTCTAGCGGGAGCTACGAGCAGTACTTC
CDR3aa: CASSPHSSGSYEQYF

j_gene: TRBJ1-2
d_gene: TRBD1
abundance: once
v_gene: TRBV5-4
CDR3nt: TGTGCCAGCAGCTTGGAACAGGGGTATGGCTACACCTTC
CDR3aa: CASSLEQGYGYTF

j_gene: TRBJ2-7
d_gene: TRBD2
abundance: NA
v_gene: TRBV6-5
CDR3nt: TGTGCCAGCAGCTACGATCCTAGCGGGACTCTCTACGAGCAGTACTTC
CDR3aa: CASSYDPSGTLYEQYF

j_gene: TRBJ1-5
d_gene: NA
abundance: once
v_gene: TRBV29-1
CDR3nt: TGCAGCGTTGGGGGGGGCAATCAGCCCCAGCATTTT
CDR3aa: CSVGGGNQPQHF

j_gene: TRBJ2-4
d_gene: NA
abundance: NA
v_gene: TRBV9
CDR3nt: TGTGCCAGCAGCGATGACAGGCGTGGAGACATTCAGTACTTC
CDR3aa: CASSDDRRGDIQYF

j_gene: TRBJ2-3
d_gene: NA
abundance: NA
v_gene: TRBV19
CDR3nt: TGTGCCAGTAGTGCCCGCCACAGGATCGGGGGCACAGATACGCAGTATTTT
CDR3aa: CASSARHRIGGTDTQYF

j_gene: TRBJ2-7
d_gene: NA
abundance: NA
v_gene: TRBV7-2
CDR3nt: TGTGCCAGCAGCTTAGGGGACTCCTACGAGCAGTACTTC
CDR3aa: CASSLGDSYEQYF

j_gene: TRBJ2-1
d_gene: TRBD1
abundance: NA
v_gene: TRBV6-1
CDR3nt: TGTGCCAGCGACAGGGGGCAAAATGAGCAGTTCTTC
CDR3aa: CASDRGQNEQFF

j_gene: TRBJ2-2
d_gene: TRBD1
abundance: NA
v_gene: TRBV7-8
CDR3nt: TGTGCCAGCAGGGACAGGGGTTTGGGCACCGGGGAGCTGTTTTTT
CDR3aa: CASRDRGLGTGELFF

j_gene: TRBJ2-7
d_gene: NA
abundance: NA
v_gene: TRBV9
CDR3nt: TGTGCCAGCAGCGAGGGGGATGGGACGGCTCTCTACGAGCAGTACTTC
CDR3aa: CASSEGDGTALYEQYF

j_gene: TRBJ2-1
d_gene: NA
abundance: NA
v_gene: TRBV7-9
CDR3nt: TGTGCCAGCAGCCCAGGAGGTTGGACCTACAATGAGCAGTTCTTC
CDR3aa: CASSPGGWTYNEQFF

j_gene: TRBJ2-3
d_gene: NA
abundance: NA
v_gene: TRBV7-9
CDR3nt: TGTGCCAGCAGCTTTACAGATACGCAGTATTTT
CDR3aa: CASSFTDTQYF